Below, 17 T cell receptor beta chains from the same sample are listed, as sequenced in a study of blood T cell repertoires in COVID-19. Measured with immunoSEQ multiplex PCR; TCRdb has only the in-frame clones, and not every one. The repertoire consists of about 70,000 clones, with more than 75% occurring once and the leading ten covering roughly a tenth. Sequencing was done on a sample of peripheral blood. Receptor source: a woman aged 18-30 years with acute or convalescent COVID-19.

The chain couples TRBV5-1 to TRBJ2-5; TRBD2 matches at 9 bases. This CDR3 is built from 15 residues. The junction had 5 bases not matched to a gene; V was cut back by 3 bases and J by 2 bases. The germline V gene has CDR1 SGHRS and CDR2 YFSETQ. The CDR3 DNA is TGCGCCAGCAGCTGGGGGACTAGCTTACAAGAGACCCAGTACTTC. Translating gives CASSWGTSLQETQYF.

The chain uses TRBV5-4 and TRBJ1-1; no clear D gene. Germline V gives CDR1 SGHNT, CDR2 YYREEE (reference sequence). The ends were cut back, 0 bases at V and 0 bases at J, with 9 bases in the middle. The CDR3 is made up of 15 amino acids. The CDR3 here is CASSLDVAVNTEAFF. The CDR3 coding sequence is TGTGCCAGCAGCTTGGACGTTGCAGTGAACACTGAAGCTTTCTTT.

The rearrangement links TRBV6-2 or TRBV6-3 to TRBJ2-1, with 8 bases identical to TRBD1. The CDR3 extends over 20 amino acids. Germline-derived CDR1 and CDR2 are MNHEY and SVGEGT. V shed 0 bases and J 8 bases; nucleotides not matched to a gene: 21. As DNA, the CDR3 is TGTGCCAGCAGTTACTCGGGCAGGGGGCTGGGAAGGACTGGGGCACATGAGCAGTTCTTC. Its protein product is CASSYSGRGLGRTGAHEQFF.

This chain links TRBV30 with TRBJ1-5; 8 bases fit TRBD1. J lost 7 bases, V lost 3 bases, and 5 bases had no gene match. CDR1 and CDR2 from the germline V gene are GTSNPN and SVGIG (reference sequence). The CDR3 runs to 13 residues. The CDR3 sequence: CAWRDRERQPQHF. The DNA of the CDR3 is TGTGCCTGGAGGGACAGGGAGCGGCAGCCCCAGCATTTT.

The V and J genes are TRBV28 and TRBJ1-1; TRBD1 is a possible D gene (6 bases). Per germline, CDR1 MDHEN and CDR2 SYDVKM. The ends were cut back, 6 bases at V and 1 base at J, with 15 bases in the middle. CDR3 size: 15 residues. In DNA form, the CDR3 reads TGTGCCAGCAGGAAACAGGGTTTAGGGAACACTGAAGCTTTCTTT. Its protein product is CASRKQGLGNTEAFF.

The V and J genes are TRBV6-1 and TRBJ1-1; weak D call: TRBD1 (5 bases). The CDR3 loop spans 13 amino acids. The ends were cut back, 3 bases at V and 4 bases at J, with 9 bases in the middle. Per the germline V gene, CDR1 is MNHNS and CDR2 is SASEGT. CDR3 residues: CASSEQGSTEAFF. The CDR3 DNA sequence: TGTGCCAGCAGTGAGCAGGGAAGCACTGAAGCTTTCTTT.

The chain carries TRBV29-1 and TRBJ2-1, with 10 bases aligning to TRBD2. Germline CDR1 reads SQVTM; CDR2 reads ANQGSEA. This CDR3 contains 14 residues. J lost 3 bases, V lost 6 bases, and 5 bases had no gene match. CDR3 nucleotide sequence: TGCAGCGTCTTACTAGCGGGGAACTACAATGAGCAGTTCTTC. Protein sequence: CSVLLAGNYNEQFF.

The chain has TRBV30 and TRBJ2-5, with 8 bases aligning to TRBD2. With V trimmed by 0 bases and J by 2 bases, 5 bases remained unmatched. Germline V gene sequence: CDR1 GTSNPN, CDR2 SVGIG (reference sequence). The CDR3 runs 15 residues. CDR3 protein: CAWSVSGGIQETQYF. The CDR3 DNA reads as TGTGCCTGGAGTGTAAGCGGGGGAATACAAGAGACCCAGTACTTC.

CDR3 nucleotide sequence: TGTGCCAGCAGTTATGGGACAGGGCTCGAGCAGTACTTC. Translating it yields CASSYGTGLEQYF. V and J are TRBV6-5 and TRBJ2-7, with 9 bases identical to TRBD1. The germline V gene has CDR1 MNHEY and CDR2 SVGAGI. CDR3 length: 13 amino acids. V lost 3 bases to trimming and J lost 6 bases; unmatched junction nucleotides: 3.

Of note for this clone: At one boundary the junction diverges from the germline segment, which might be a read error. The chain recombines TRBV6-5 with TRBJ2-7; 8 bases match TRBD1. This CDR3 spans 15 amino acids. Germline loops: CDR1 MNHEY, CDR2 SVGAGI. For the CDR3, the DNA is TGTGCCAGCAGTCCTCAGGGGGCGGTGATAGCGGAGTTTCACTTC. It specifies CASSPQGAVIAEFHF.

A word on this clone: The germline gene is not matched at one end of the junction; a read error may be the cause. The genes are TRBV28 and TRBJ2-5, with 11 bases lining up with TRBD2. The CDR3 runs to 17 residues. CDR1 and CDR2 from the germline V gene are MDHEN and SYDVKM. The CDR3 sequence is CASSTLTSGAVREIQYF. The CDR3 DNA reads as TGTGCCAGCAGTACCCTGACTAGCGGGGCGGTTCGGGAGATCCAGTACTTC.

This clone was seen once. The CDR3 bases are TGTGCCAGCAGTCTACAGGGGGAGAACACTGAAGCTTTCTTT. Protein product: CASSLQGENTEAFF. This chain connects TRBV2 to TRBJ1-1, with 8 nucleotides matching TRBD1. J gave up 1 base and V 5 bases, and 3 bases lay outside the gene matches. This CDR3 is 14 amino acids long. Germline CDR1 and CDR2: SNHLY and FYNNEI.

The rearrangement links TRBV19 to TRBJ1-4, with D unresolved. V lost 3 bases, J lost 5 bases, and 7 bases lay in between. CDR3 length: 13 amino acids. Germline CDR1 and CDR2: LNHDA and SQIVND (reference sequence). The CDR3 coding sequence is TGTGCCAGTAGTATTGGCATCAATGAAAAACTGTTTTTT. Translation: CASSIGINEKLFF.

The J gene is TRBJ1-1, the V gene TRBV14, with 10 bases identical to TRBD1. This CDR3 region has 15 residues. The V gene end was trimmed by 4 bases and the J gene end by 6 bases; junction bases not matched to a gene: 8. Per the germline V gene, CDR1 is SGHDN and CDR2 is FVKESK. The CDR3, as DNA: TGTGCCAGCAGCCGATTGGGACAGGGGTCCGCTGAAGCTTTCTTT. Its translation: CASSRLGQGSAEAFF.

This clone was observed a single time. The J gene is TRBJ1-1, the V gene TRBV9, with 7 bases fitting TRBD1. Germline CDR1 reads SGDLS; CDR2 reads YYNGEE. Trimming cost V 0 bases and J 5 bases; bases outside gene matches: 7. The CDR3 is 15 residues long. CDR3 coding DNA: TGTGCCAGCAGCGTAGGAGCTGACAGGGATACTGAAGCTTTCTTT. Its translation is CASSVGADRDTEAFF. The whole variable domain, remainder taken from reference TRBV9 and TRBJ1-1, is DSGVTQTPKHLITATGQRVTLRCSPRSGDLSVYWYQQSLDQGLQFLIQYYNGEERAKGNILERFSAQQFPDLHSELNLSSLELGDSALYFCASSVGADRDTEAFFGQGTRLTVV.

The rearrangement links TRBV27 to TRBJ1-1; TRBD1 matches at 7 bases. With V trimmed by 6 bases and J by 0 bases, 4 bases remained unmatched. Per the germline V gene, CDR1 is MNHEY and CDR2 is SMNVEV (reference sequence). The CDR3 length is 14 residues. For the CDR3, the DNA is TGTGCCAGCAGGAAAGACAGGGTGAACACTGAAGCTTTCTTT. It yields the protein CASRKDRVNTEAFF.

Here the CDR3 reads CASSQSPPGLGVGGEKLFF. The CDR3 DNA reads TGTGCCAGCAGCCAAAGTCCGCCGGGACTTGGGGTGGGGGGTGAAAAACTGTTTTTT. The chain uses TRBV4-2 and TRBJ1-4; possibly TRBD1 for D (5 bases). The ends were cut back, 2 bases at V and 7 bases at J, with 26 bases in the middle. CDR1 is LGHNA, CDR2 YNFKEQ, per germline. The CDR3 loop spans 19 amino acids.